This T cell receptor beta chain is from a study of beta chain features in type 1 diabetes. This clone was counted only a few times. This CDR3 contains 15 residues. Trimming took off 4 bases at V and 5 bases at J, with 15 bases between the two ends. The germline gives CDR1 KGHSH, CDR2 LQKENI. Heparinised blood was drawn once per donor, averaging about 100 mL. Each population that was sorted was more than 98% pure. The isolated RNA, all of it, was reverse transcribed, so expressed TCRB transcripts were what got sequenced. Assay used: immunoSEQ multiplex PCR; TCRdb lists only in-frame clones, some missing. The sample records about 220,000 clones, 11% being singletons.

Input material: central memory CD4+ T cells from blood. V and J are TRBV18 and TRBJ1-5, with D tentatively TRBD1 (5 bases). This receptor was taken from a man younger than 35 in good health. Here the CDR3 reads CASSQNQGWDQPQHF. CDR3 DNA sequence: TGTGCCAGCTCACAGAACCAGGGTTGGGATCAGCCCCAGCATTTT.